This entry lists 24 T cell receptor beta chains sequenced from one sample in a study of blood T cell repertoires in COVID-19 (TCRdb year 2020). The protocol used for the library was the immunoSEQ multiplex PCR assay. Not all clones reach the TCRdb copy of this immuneACCESS table, which keeps in-frame sequences only. Checked studies attribute under half of the gap to unresolved V genes and leave the rest unexplained. A total of roughly 250,000 clones appear in this sample, roughly 80% of them only once. Jointly, the top ten make up 4.5% to 5% of the sample. The sample was peripheral blood. These receptors all stem from a woman of 80 years or more with active or convalescent COVID-19.

This chain joins TRBV2 and TRBJ1-2, with a weak D call TRBD1 (5 bases). The CDR3 is made up of 13 amino acids. V dropped 3 bases and J dropped 8 bases, with 13 bases sitting between them. Germline V gives CDR1 SNHLY, CDR2 FYNNEI. The CDR3 sequence: CASSEAGYEGYTF. The CDR3 bases are TGTGCCAGCAGTGAGGCAGGGTACGAGGGCTACACCTTC.

This chain links TRBV27 with TRBJ2-7; 8 nucleotides match TRBD2. The V gene end was trimmed by 2 bases and the J gene end by 2 bases; junction bases not matched to a gene: 2. Germline lookup yields CDR1 MNHEY and CDR2 SMNVEV (reference sequence). The CDR3 runs to 14 residues. Written as DNA, the CDR3 is TGTGCCAGCAGTTTAACTAGCGGACCCTACGAGCAGTACTTC. As protein: CASSLTSGPYEQYF.

This clone was observed a few times. The chain uses TRBV7-9 and TRBJ2-3, with a tentative D call TRBD2 (6 bases). Per germline, CDR1 SEHNR and CDR2 FQNEAQ (reference sequence). V lost 1 base and J 2 bases, leaving 10 bases between the germline ends. This CDR3 is built from 15 residues. CDR3 in DNA: TGTGCCAGCAGCTTAGGCGGGACCCACACAGATACGCAGTATTTT. Protein product: CASSLGGTHTDTQYF.

This rearrangement joins TRBV2 to TRBJ1-2; 8 positions agree with TRBD1. V lost 8 bases to trimming and J lost 2 bases; unmatched junction nucleotides: 7. The CDR3 contains 14 residues. The germline V gene has CDR1 SNHLY and CDR2 FYNNEI. The DNA of the CDR3 is TGTGCCAGCGAGAGGGACAGGAACAACTATGGCTACACCTTC. This translates into CASERDRNNYGYTF.

This clone was seen a single time. The rearrangement joins TRBV30 to TRBJ2-7, with 7 bases that match TRBD2. Germline trimming cut 2 bases from V and 6 bases from J; bases unmatched to any gene: 10. The CDR3 extends over 14 amino acids. The germline V gene encodes CDR1 GTSNPN and CDR2 SVGIG (reference sequence). The DNA for the CDR3 is TGTGCCTGGAGTCGGGGGGATACCTCTCTCGAGCAGTACTTC. It encodes CAWSRGDTSLEQYF.

The CDR3, as DNA: TGCGCCAGCAGCCAAGAGGCCCATTCACCCCTCCACTTT. It yields the protein CASSQEAHSPLHF. The chain has TRBV4-1 and TRBJ1-6, with D hard to call. Trimming took 0 bases from V and 8 from J, leaving 5 bases between them. CDR1 MGHRA and CDR2 YSYEKL come from the germline V gene. This CDR3 spans 13 amino acids.

CDR3 bases: TGTGCCAGTAGCGCGATCCAGGGGATTGAAGCTTTCTTT. Translating it yields CASSAIQGIEAFF. The chain combines TRBV19 with TRBJ1-1; possibly TRBD1 for D (6 bases). Looked up from germline, CDR1 is LNHDA and CDR2 is SQIVND (reference sequence). The CDR3 extends over 13 amino acids. V lost 6 bases and J 7 bases, leaving 15 bases between the germline ends.

This sequence joins TRBV19 and TRBJ2-5; 10 bases map to TRBD2. V was pared by 7 bases and J by 4 bases, with 12 bases of the junction left unmatched. In germline, CDR1 is LNHDA, CDR2 SQIVND (reference sequence). The CDR3 covers 16 residues. The CDR3 DNA reads as TGTGCCAGTAAAATGAATGTAGCGGGAGGAGGAGAGACCCAGTACTTC. Amino acids: CASKMNVAGGGETQYF.

The chain recombines TRBV2 with TRBJ2-1; the D gene is possibly TRBD2 (6 bases). The CDR3 contains 13 residues. V was trimmed by 11 bases and J by 0 bases, leaving 11 bases between them. The germline V gene encodes CDR1 SNHLY and CDR2 FYNNEI. The CDR3 coding sequence is TGTGCCGGGGACTCTGGCTCCTACAATGAGCAGTTCTTC. It specifies CAGDSGSYNEQFF. Full variable domain (rest looked up from reference TRBV2 and TRBJ2-1): EPEVTQTPSHQVTQMGQEVILRCVPISNHLYFYWYRQILGQKVEFLVSFYNNEISEKSEIFDDQFSVERPDGSNFTLKIRSTKLEDSAMYFCAGDSGSYNEQFFGPGTRLTVL.

This chain uses TRBV28 with TRBJ1-2, with 7 bases aligning to TRBD1. This CDR3 has 14 amino acids. Unmatched junction bases numbered 8, after V lost 5 bases and J lost 5 bases. Germline V CDR1 and CDR2: MDHEN, SYDVKM. The CDR3 DNA sequence: TGTGCCAGCAGTACGCCGGGACAGCCTTATGGCTACACCTTC. It yields the protein CASSTPGQPYGYTF.

The genes are TRBV28 and TRBJ1-5, with TRBD1 identical over 8 bases. There are 14 residues in the CDR3. CDR1 is MDHEN, CDR2 SYDVKM, per germline. With V trimmed by 6 bases and J by 6 bases, 7 bases remained unmatched. CDR3 sequence reads: CASRGGQGLQPQHF. Here the CDR3 DNA reads TGTGCCAGCAGGGGTGGACAGGGACTTCAGCCCCAGCATTTT.

The chain is built from TRBV19 and TRBJ1-2; D possibly corresponds to TRBD1 (6 bases). Per the germline V gene, CDR1 is LNHDA and CDR2 is SQIVND (reference sequence). Trimming removed 2 bases from V and 5 bases from J, with 12 bases in between. CDR3 length equals 14 residues. This CDR3 is CASSIPRTEYGYTF. The DNA for the CDR3 is TGTGCCAGTAGTATACCCCGGACAGAATATGGCTACACCTTC.

The chain uses TRBV7-9 and TRBJ1-4; maybe TRBD1 (5 bases). V gave up 1 base and J gave up 8 bases, with 11 bases separating them. Germline assignment: CDR1 SEHNR and CDR2 FQNEAQ (reference sequence). CDR3 length: 14 amino acids. The CDR3 bases are TGTGCCAGCAGCTTAGAGGGGCAAAGAGAAAAACTGTTTTTT. Its translation: CASSLEGQREKLFF.

The V and J genes are TRBV20-1 and TRBJ2-1; 8 bases agree with TRBD1. J gave up 7 bases and V 3 bases, and 5 bases lay outside the gene matches. The germline gives CDR1 DFQATT, CDR2 SNEGSKA (reference sequence). The CDR3 is made up of 13 amino acids. The CDR3 sequence is CSASVRGLNEQFF. The DNA of the CDR3 is TGCAGTGCTAGTGTCAGGGGGCTTAATGAGCAGTTCTTC.

V usage is TRBV28 and J usage is TRBJ2-3; 12 nucleotides align to TRBD2. V shed 6 bases and J 11 bases; nucleotides not matched to a gene: 18. In germline, CDR1 is MDHEN, CDR2 SYDVKM. This CDR3 region has 17 residues. The CDR3, as DNA: TGTGCCAGCAGGACACTTAGACTAGCGGGAGCCCCCGGGGGGCAGTATTTT. Translating it yields CASRTLRLAGAPGGQYF. Full variable domain (outside the CDR3, taken from reference TRBV28 and TRBJ2-3): DVKVTQSSRYLVKRTGEKVFLECVQDMDHENMFWYRQDPGLGLRLIYFSYDVKMKEKGDIPEGYSVSREKKERFSLILESASTNQTSMYLCASRTLRLAGAPGGQYFGPGTRLTVL.

The chain employs TRBV5-4 and TRBJ2-2; unclear D gene. Trimming stripped 3 bases from V and 6 bases from J, with 9 bases between. CDR1 and CDR2 (germline): SGHNT, YYREEE (reference sequence). The CDR3 is made up of 13 amino acids. As DNA, the CDR3 is TGTGCCAGCAGCTCGGTGGAGCCCGGGGAGCTGTTTTTT. Residues: CASSSVEPGELFF.

This clone was observed a single time. The chain employs TRBV25-1 and TRBJ1-2; 7 nucleotides match TRBD1. V was pared by 6 bases and J by 8 bases, with 9 bases of the junction left unmatched. The germline CDR1 and CDR2 sequences are MGHDK and SYGVNS. This CDR3 has 13 residues. CDR3 in amino acids: CASSEQGTGGYTF. CDR3 in DNA: TGTGCCAGCAGCGAACAGGGGACGGGAGGCTACACCTTC.

V gene TRBV5-1 combines with J gene TRBJ2-1; D is possibly TRBD1 (6 bases). V lost 6 bases and J 8 bases, leaving 21 bases between the germline ends. The CDR3 extends over 15 amino acids. Germline CDR1 is SGHRS and CDR2 is YFSETQ. The CDR3 loop is CASKMGAGHSDEQFF. The CDR3 DNA sequence: TGCGCCAGCAAGATGGGGGCGGGCCATTCCGATGAGCAGTTCTTC.

This chain uses TRBV5-1 with TRBJ2-3, with 9 bases aligning to TRBD1. The CDR3 is made up of 16 amino acids. With V trimmed by 1 base and J by 4 bases, 7 bases remained unmatched. Germline V gene data show CDR1 as SGHRS and CDR2 as YFSETQ. The CDR3 region has the DNA TGCGCCAGCAGCTTGAGACCCCGGACAGGGGCAGATACGCAGTATTTT. Translating gives CASSLRPRTGADTQYF.

The chain combines TRBV6-5 with TRBJ2-3, with 7 bases aligning to TRBD2. This CDR3 region has 15 residues. V lost 2 bases and J lost 4; bases outside the gene matches: 6. CDR1 is MNHEY, CDR2 SVGAGI, per germline. In nucleotides, the CDR3 is TGTGCCAGCAGTTACCAGCGGGGTGGCGCAGATACGCAGTATTTT. Translated: CASSYQRGGADTQYF.

The CDR3 region has the DNA TGTGCCAGCAGCCCCGGGACTGAAGCTTTCTTT. This encodes CASSPGTEAFF. The chain uses TRBV2 and TRBJ1-1; D call uncertain. The germline gives CDR1 SNHLY, CDR2 FYNNEI. CDR3 length equals 11 residues. V shed 6 bases and J shed 5 bases, with 7 bases lying between them.

The chain links TRBV4-2 to TRBJ1-1, with a weak D call TRBD1 (5 bases). The CDR3 contains 15 residues. The V end lost 1 base, the J end lost 1 base, and 10 bases lay between the germline ends. Germline V gene data show CDR1 as LGHNA and CDR2 as YNFKEQ. This CDR3 is CASSQAIGGNTEAFF. CDR3 DNA sequence: TGTGCCAGCAGCCAAGCCATCGGGGGGAACACTGAAGCTTTCTTT.

V usage is TRBV5-4 and J usage is TRBJ2-5; the match to TRBD2 covers 8 bases. The germline CDR1 and CDR2 sequences are SGHNT and YYREEE (reference sequence). The CDR3 contains 15 residues. With V trimmed by 4 bases and J by 1 base, 6 bases remained unmatched. The DNA for the CDR3 is TGTGCCAGCAGCGGTAGCGGGGCCCGCCAAGAGACCCAGTACTTC. Encoded protein: CASSGSGARQETQYF.

J is TRBJ2-5 and V is TRBV7-9; TRBD1 is a possible D gene (7 bases). The CDR3 totals 15 residues. The germline gives CDR1 SEHNR, CDR2 FQNEAQ (reference sequence). V gave up 7 bases and J gave up 4 bases, with 19 bases separating them. The CDR3 region is CASTYTRGVAETQYF. CDR3 DNA sequence: TGTGCCAGCACCTACACCAGGGGGGTCGCAGAGACCCAGTACTTC.